This TCR beta chain was sequenced during a study of OX40 agonist ivuxolimab in advanced cancers. Background on the whole study: Ivuxolimab was a fully human IgG2 agonistic monoclonal antibody targeting the costimulatory receptor OX40 (CD134). The paper describes the monotherapy dose-escalation part (N ≈ 52 patients) of the phase I trial of ivuxolimab. Partial responses were achieved by three dose-escalation patients, of whom one had hepatocellular carcinoma and two had cutaneous melanoma. Intravenous ivuxolimab was administered to patients every 2 weeks at six dose levels: 0.01, 0.1, 0.3, 1.5, 3 and 10 mg/kg. Prior anti-PD-1, anti-PD-L1 or anti-CTLA-4 therapy was permitted, and 40% to 50% of dose-escalation patients had received checkpoint inhibitors. A male proportion of around 80% and a mean age of around 60 years, ranging from roughly 20 to 80, were recorded for the dose-escalation cohort. Among the 52 dose-escalation patients, some 20 had hepatocellular carcinoma, roughly 15 melanoma, 9 renal cell carcinoma and 9 head and neck cancer. Peripheral TCRbeta sequencing aimed to test whether ivuxolimab altered TCR sequence diversity and caused clonal T-cell expansion.

There are 13 amino acids in the CDR3, from cysteine to phenylalanine inclusive. Of the read, only the CDR3 DNA is kept; its 39 bases are in frame from base 1. For this chain, trimming is 4 bases at the V end and 7 bases at the J end, and the number of junction bases without a gene match is 5. CDR1 and CDR2 (WNHNN, SYGVQD) derive from the germline V gene (reference sequence). General study outcomes and caveats: Partial responders in the 0.1-3.0 mg/kg groups had among the lowest normalized peripheral clonal expansion, especially among CD8+ T cells. At doses of 0.1 to 3.0 mg/kg, clonal expansion of both CD4+ and CD8+ blood T cells was observed from baseline to week 6. Which antigens the clonally expanded peripheral T cells were specific for was not determined. Low levels of normalized T-cell clonal expansion were also shown by some nonresponding patients. After ivuxolimab, more expanded clones were found on average in CD8+ T cells than in CD4+ T cells.

Worth noting for this clone: No cognate antigen has been identified for it. Base qualities were left out, and no much larger clone turns up one base away.

Genomic DNA was extracted from sorted cells for sequencing of the TCRbeta CDR3 region. The immunoSEQ Assay was used to sequence the TCRbeta CDR3 regions. The clones in this table, taken by TCRdb from immuneACCESS, are in-frame only. Not every clone is retained; where verified, under half of the shortfall comes from an unresolved V gene, and the cause of the rest is unknown. The sample table records about 79,000 clones; roughly nine tenths of these occur just once. Together, the top ten hold over 10% of the sample. The trial excluded patients who had a history of autoimmune disease or who were on systemic immunosuppression. Peripheral blood for TCR sequencing was collected from all dose cohorts at baseline, on cycle 4 day 1, and on cycle 7 day 1. Samples were obtained from an open-label, multicenter, first-in-human phase I dose-escalation trial of ivuxolimab. Adults with locally advanced or metastatic head and neck squamous cell, hepatocellular, melanoma or renal cell carcinoma were enrolled in the trial. Before TCR sequencing, CD4+ T cells and CD8+ T cells were sorted from peripheral blood as separate populations.

This specimen consisted of CD4+ or CD8+ T cells sorted from blood, obtained in a trial of the OX40 agonist ivuxolimab. The rearranged segments are TRBV10-1 and TRBJ1-1; 8 of the junction bases match TRBD1. The sequence was collected from an adult with an advanced solid tumor such as melanoma, head and neck, liver or kidney cancer. The nucleotide sequence reads as follows: TGCGCCAGCAGTGGGATGGGGACAGGTGAAGCTTTCTTT. The resulting protein is CASSGMGTGEAFF.